The 29 T cell receptor beta chains in this list originate from one sample, sequenced in a study of cytomegalovirus exposure and HLA in healthy donors. The PCR employed 60 Vbeta primers together with 13 Jbeta primers. The protocol was immunoSEQ multiplex PCR, while the TCRdb copy is restricted to in-frame clones and leaves out a portion. Across approximately 110,000 clones, the top ten clones capture around 4% of the sample. The sample was PBMCs. The source of these receptors is a man aged 18 to 29 in good health and CMV-seronegative.

The chain links TRBV5-1 to TRBJ1-2; no firm D call. Per germline, CDR1 SGHRS and CDR2 YFSETQ. There are 18 residues in the CDR3. The V end was cut by 0 bases, the J end by 0 bases, with 18 bases between. CDR3 bases: TGCGCCAGCAGCTTGGGAGACGGAGTAACACAAACTAACTATGGCTACACCTTC. Its protein product is CASSLGDGVTQTNYGYTF.

The chain uses TRBV4-1 and TRBJ1-4; tentatively, D is TRBD1 (6 bases). V was clipped by 1 base and J by 7 bases, with 13 bases between them. CDR1 is MGHRA, CDR2 YSYEKL, per germline. The length of the CDR3 is 15 residues. In DNA, the CDR3 is TGCGCCAGCAGCCAAGTGGGGGCGTACGGTGAAAAACTGTTTTTT. Translated, it gives CASSQVGAYGEKLFF.

V gene TRBV28 combines with J gene TRBJ1-2; D perhaps matches TRBD1 (5 bases). This CDR3 spans 12 amino acids. V gave up 6 bases and J gave up 4 bases, with 9 bases separating them. The germline CDR1 and CDR2 sequences are MDHEN and SYDVKM. Here the CDR3 DNA reads TGTGCCAGCAGGCAGGGAATCTATGGCTACACCTTC. It yields the protein CASRQGIYGYTF.

J is TRBJ1-4 and V is TRBV18; weak D call: TRBD1 (5 bases). The V end lost 2 bases, the J end lost 7 bases, and 14 bases lay between the germline ends. The CDR3 contains 15 residues. Germline assignment: CDR1 KGHSH and CDR2 LQKENI. The chain's CDR3 is CASSPSKGVGEKLFF. In DNA form, the CDR3 reads TGTGCCAGCTCACCATCGAAAGGGGTGGGTGAAAAACTGTTTTTT.

The chain recombines TRBV7-9 with TRBJ2-1; 7 nucleotides agree with TRBD1. V shed 3 bases and J 9 bases; nucleotides not matched to a gene: 8. Germline V CDR1 and CDR2: SEHNR, FQNEAQ (reference sequence). The CDR3 length is 14 residues. CDR3 protein: CASSFTGAFGEQFF. CDR3 in DNA: TGTGCCAGCAGCTTCACAGGGGCCTTTGGTGAGCAGTTCTTC.

This sequence joins TRBV10-3 and TRBJ1-2, with D tentatively TRBD1 (5 bases). Trimming pared 10 bases from V and 0 bases from J, leaving 15 bases between. CDR1 is ENHRY, CDR2 SYGVKD, per germline. CDR3 length: 14 amino acids. The CDR3 loop reads CATKERGSNYGYTF. CDR3 nucleotide sequence: TGTGCCACCAAGGAGCGGGGGTCTAACTATGGCTACACCTTC.

The V and J genes are TRBV7-8 and TRBJ1-2; D might be TRBD1 (5 bases). V was cut by 5 bases and J by 7 bases, with 20 bases left in between. This CDR3 region has 15 residues. Germline values: CDR1 SGHVS, CDR2 FQNEAQ. This CDR3 is CASSRGGMAVGGYTF. In DNA, the CDR3 is TGTGCCAGCAGCCGGGGGGGTATGGCGGTTGGTGGCTACACCTTC.

The genes are TRBV10-3 and TRBJ2-3; 11 bases map to TRBD2. The CDR3 contains 18 residues. V was pared by 0 bases and J by 0 bases, with 5 bases of the junction left unmatched. CDR1 is ENHRY, CDR2 SYGVKD, per germline. The CDR3 is CAISESSGRAWSTDTQYF. For the CDR3, the DNA is TGTGCCATCAGTGAGTCTAGCGGGAGGGCTTGGAGCACAGATACGCAGTATTTT.

The chain combines TRBV6-1 with TRBJ1-5, with D possibly matching TRBD1 (6 bases). The V end was cut by 3 bases, the J end by 7 bases, with 19 bases between. Germline assignment: CDR1 MNHNS and CDR2 SASEGT. CDR3 length equals 16 residues. The CDR3: CASSEYAGVRRQPQHF. DNA of the CDR3: TGTGCCAGCAGTGAGTATGCAGGGGTCCGGAGGCAGCCCCAGCATTTT.

The rearrangement links TRBV9 to TRBJ2-5; no clear D gene. The CDR3 runs 15 residues. Between the trimmed V and J ends, which lost 4 bases and 4 bases, there was a span of 17 bases. The germline CDR1 and CDR2 sequences are SGDLS and YYNGEE. CDR3 sequence reads: CASSSPEAPRETQYF. The CDR3 DNA is TGTGCCAGCAGCTCTCCCGAGGCTCCCCGAGAGACCCAGTACTTC. Full variable domain (rest looked up from reference TRBV9 and TRBJ2-5): DSGVTQTPKHLITATGQRVTLRCSPRSGDLSVYWYQQSLDQGLQFLIQYYNGEERAKGNILERFSAQQFPDLHSELNLSSLELGDSALYFCASSSPEAPRETQYFGPGTRLLVL.

The gene calls are TRBV11-2 and TRBJ2-7, with 9 nucleotides matching TRBD1. Germline CDR1 reads SGHAT; CDR2 reads FQNNGV. This CDR3 has 14 amino acids. J was trimmed by 1 base and V by 5 bases; bases with no gene match: 3. CDR3 protein: CASSHGTGSYEQYF. The DNA for the CDR3 is TGTGCCAGCAGCCACGGGACAGGGTCCTACGAGCAGTACTTC.

The rearrangement joins TRBV5-4 to TRBJ1-1; D possibly corresponds to TRBD1 (6 bases). V gave up 3 bases and J gave up 4 bases, with 7 bases separating them. Germline V lookup: CDR1 SGHNT, CDR2 YYREEE (reference sequence). This CDR3 contains 12 residues. This chain's CDR3 is CASSSDSTEAFF. CDR3 DNA: TGTGCCAGCAGCTCGGACAGCACTGAAGCTTTCTTT. Drawing the rest from reference TRBV5-4 and TRBJ1-1, the complete variable domain is ETGVTQSPTHLIKTRGQQVTLRCSSQSGHNTVSWYQQALGQGPQFIFQYYREEENGRGNFPPRFSGLQFPNYSSELNVNALELDDSALYLCASSSDSTEAFFGQGTRLTVV.

The chain has TRBV6-5 and TRBJ1-1; D may be TRBD1 (5 bases). The CDR3 has 14 amino acids. Germline CDR1 MNHEY, CDR2 SVGAGI. V was trimmed by 7 bases and J by 0 bases, leaving 12 bases between them. The CDR3 sequence: CASTGFGLNTEAFF. The DNA for the CDR3 is TGTGCCAGCACAGGGTTCGGCTTGAACACTGAAGCTTTCTTT.

The rearrangement uses TRBV6-5 and TRBJ2-1; 9 bases line up with TRBD1. This CDR3 is built from 15 residues. Unmatched junction bases numbered 10, after V lost 4 bases and J lost 9 bases. CDR1 MNHEY and CDR2 SVGAGI come from the germline V gene. The CDR3 loop reads CASSSPGQGRSEQFF. The CDR3 DNA follows: TGTGCCAGCAGTTCCCCGGGACAGGGCCGGAGTGAGCAGTTCTTC.

J is TRBJ1-1 and V is TRBV25-1, with TRBD1 identical over 7 bases. CDR1 and CDR2 (germline): MGHDK, SYGVNS. The trim removed 8 bases at V and 8 bases at J, leaving 14 bases unmatched. The CDR3 length is 14 residues. This chain's CDR3 is CASVRGGPPLEAFF. The CDR3 region has the DNA TGTGCCAGCGTCAGAGGGGGCCCCCCGTTAGAAGCTTTCTTT.

The V call is TRBV6-5, the J call TRBJ1-2, with TRBD1 matching 7 bases. Germline V gene data show CDR1 as MNHEY and CDR2 as SVGAGI. Germline trimming cut 6 bases from V and 4 bases from J; bases unmatched to any gene: 8. The CDR3 runs to 14 residues. The CDR3, as DNA: TGTGCCAGCAGGCCAACAGGGGTGGGCTATGGCTACACCTTC. It encodes CASRPTGVGYGYTF.

The genes are TRBV4-2 and TRBJ2-3; 15 bases agree with TRBD2. CDR3 size: 17 residues. Germline CDR1 reads LGHNA; CDR2 reads YNFKEQ. J was trimmed by 7 bases and V by 2 bases; bases with no gene match: 7. The CDR3 DNA sequence: TGTGCCAGCAGCCAATATCCTGGGACTAGCGGGGGGAATACGCAGTATTTT. This sequence encodes CASSQYPGTSGGNTQYF.

V and J are TRBV2 and TRBJ1-5; no firm D call. Trimming removed 2 bases at V and 0 bases at J, with 8 bases between. CDR3 length: 15 residues. Germline V gives CDR1 SNHLY, CDR2 FYNNEI. In nucleotides, the CDR3 is TGTGCCAGCAGTGAATCGGGGTATAGCAATCAGCCCCAGCATTTT. It is translated as CASSESGYSNQPQHF.

The CDR3 is CASSPFGQRTDTQYF. CDR3 in DNA: TGTGCCAGCTCACCATTTGGACAGCGCACAGATACGCAGTATTTT. This chain connects TRBV18 to TRBJ2-3; maybe TRBD1 (6 bases). The CDR3 totals 15 residues. The V and J ends lost 2 bases and 1 base respectively, with 10 bases between them. Germline CDR1 KGHSH, CDR2 LQKENI.

The chain employs TRBV9 and TRBJ2-1; possible D gene TRBD1, 5 bases. CDR3 length: 17 amino acids. V was trimmed by 3 bases and J by 0 bases, leaving 16 bases between them. Germline V lookup: CDR1 SGDLS, CDR2 YYNGEE. CDR3 DNA sequence: TGTGCCAGCAGCGAGGCCCCAGACAGACACTCCTACAATGAGCAGTTCTTC. Translated, it gives CASSEAPDRHSYNEQFF.

The rearrangement uses TRBV27 and TRBJ2-7, with 13 bases identical to TRBD2. Germline loops: CDR1 MNHEY, CDR2 SMNVEV (reference sequence). With V trimmed by 3 bases and J by 12 bases, 8 bases remained unmatched. This CDR3 comprises 14 residues. The DNA for the CDR3 is TGTGCCAGCAGTTTTCCCACTAGCGGGAGGGTTCCGTACTTC. The encoded protein is CASSFPTSGRVPYF.

The chain has TRBV5-1 and TRBJ1-2; 8 positions agree with TRBD1. The CDR3 loop spans 15 amino acids. Germline V gives CDR1 SGHRS, CDR2 YFSETQ. Trimming at V came to 4 bases and at J to 2 bases, leaving 7 bases not matched to a gene. The CDR3 is CASSLYWDRNYGYTF. CDR3 bases: TGCGCCAGCAGCCTCTATTGGGACAGGAACTATGGCTACACCTTC.

As regards this clone: At one boundary the junction diverges from the germline segment, which might be a read error. This chain joins TRBV6-4 and TRBJ2-1, with 10 bases aligning to TRBD2. The CDR3 runs to 14 residues. The germline V gene encodes CDR1 MRHNA and CDR2 SNTAGT. CDR3 in DNA: TGTGCCAGCAGTGACTCGATTAGCGGGAGGAGTCGGGTCTTC. As protein: CASSDSISGRSRVF.

This chain links TRBV5-1 with TRBJ2-3; 8 bases fit TRBD2. The CDR3 has 16 amino acids. CDR1 is SGHRS, CDR2 YFSETQ, per germline. V shed 6 bases, J shed 5 bases, and the junction held 14 bases outside the gene matches. The CDR3 nucleotides are TGCGCCAGCACCCCGCTCGGCGGGGGGTCCGGAGATACGCAGTATTTT. It translates to CASTPLGGGSGDTQYF.

The DNA of the CDR3 is TGCGCCAGCAGCTTGACCGCAGCGAACACCGGGGAGCTGTTTTTT. As protein: CASSLTAANTGELFF. The chain joins TRBV5-1 to TRBJ2-2; no reliable D call. The germline V gene encodes CDR1 SGHRS and CDR2 YFSETQ. CDR3 length: 15 residues. V lost 1 base and J lost 0, with 7 bases in between.

The DNA of the CDR3 is TGTGCCAGCAGTGAATGGACATGGCCTAGCGAGCAGTACTTC. Protein sequence: CASSEWTWPSEQYF. This rearrangement joins TRBV6-1 to TRBJ2-5; D is possibly TRBD1 (5 bases). The J call is uncertain, as TRBJ2-7 better fits the DNA end. CDR3 length: 14 residues. CDR1 is MNHNS and CDR2 is SASEGT in the germline V gene.

The chain recombines TRBV15 with TRBJ2-7, with a weak D call TRBD2 (5 bases). Germline V CDR1 and CDR2: LNHNV, YYDKDF (reference sequence). CDR3 length: 13 amino acids. Trimming removed 5 bases at V and 4 bases at J, with 12 bases between. The CDR3: CATSPGEGYEQYF. CDR3 bases: TGTGCCACCAGCCCCGGGGAAGGATACGAGCAGTACTTC.

V is TRBV4-1 and J is TRBJ1-3; the D gene is possibly TRBD1 (5 bases). CDR1 and CDR2 (germline): MGHRA, YSYEKL. V was pared by 1 base and J by 1 base, with 17 bases between. CDR3 length equals 18 residues. The DNA of the CDR3 is TGCGCCAGCAGCCAAGGGCAGGGAGGAATTGTTTCTGGAAACACCATATATTTT. Translation gives CASSQGQGGIVSGNTIYF.

V usage is TRBV6-5 and J usage is TRBJ1-3; D remains unclear. Trimming removed 7 bases from V and 1 base from J, with 5 bases in between. The germline CDR1 and CDR2 sequences are MNHEY and SVGAGI. The CDR3 runs to 12 residues. The CDR3 reads CASTGSGNTIYF. The CDR3 DNA reads as TGTGCCAGCACGGGGTCTGGAAACACCATATATTTT.